By frequency in the sample, the clone carrying this T cell receptor (beta chain) is medium-sized. Its antigen remains unknown. The data were obtained in a study of T cells in tumors after PD-1 blockade. Study at large: Daily vismodegib 150 mg continued in a subset of anti-PD-1-treated patients.

Germline assignment: CDR1 MNHEY and CDR2 SVGAGI. The CDR3 is 15 residues long. Unmatched junction bases numbered 5, after V lost 5 bases and J lost 2 bases. Tumor biopsies came from the same primary tumor site before and after PD-1 blockade. Whole-study results and caveats: After therapy, most expanded exhausted CD8+ clones were absent pre-treatment, suggesting clonal replacement.

Only in-frame clones appear in the TCRdb table, and some are missing; sequencing was by immunoSEQ multiplex PCR. The sample records several thousand clones, 69% being singletons. The sequence came from a human donor with basal cell carcinoma. V and J are TRBV6-5 and TRBJ2-1; 8 bases align to TRBD2. Sequences were derived from tumor tissue, sampled after anti-PD-1 treatment. The CDR3 region is CASSRIAGTYNEQFF. CDR3 nucleotide sequence: TGTGCCAGCAGTAGAATAGCGGGAACCTACAATGAGCAGTTCTTC.